This paragraph reports one T cell receptor (beta chain). Random hexamers served to reverse transcribe roughly 0.5 to 1 ug RNA. A multiplex approach, immunoSEQ multiplex PCR, amplified TCR beta CDR3 across 54 Vbeta and 13 Jbeta. Each CDR3 protein gets one entry after TCRdb re-called the immunoSEQ multiplex PCR reads with MiXCR. Of 130,000 or so distinct CDR3 sequences detected, about 95% appear once; the ten largest clones hold 0.098%. This record belongs to a study of CD8 T cells in Susac syndrome. This CDR3 has 12 amino acids. With 2 bases removed from V and 15 bases from J, the gap between germline ends came to 14 bases. Healthy donors acted as controls, with matching for age and sex. Purification of the CD8+ and CD4+ T cells relied on negative isolation, and TEMRA cells underwent FACS enrichment.

The receptor was isolated from a human donor in good health. The rearrangement joins TRBV12-3 or TRBV12-4 to TRBJ2-4, with D possibly called TRBD1 or TRBD2 (6 bases each). The specimen was CD4+ T cells from PBMCs. The CDR3 DNA follows: TGTGCCAGCAGTTTATCGGAGGGGGGCCGGTACTTC. Translating gives CASSLSEGGRYF.